This T cell receptor (beta chain) was sequenced in a study of beta chain features in type 1 diabetes. Cells sorted by CD45RO/CCR7/CD25/CD127/CD95/CD27 comprised CD4+ naive, central memory, regulatory and stem cell-like memory cells. Sequenced material consisted of expressed TCRB transcripts (all of the isolated RNA was reverse transcribed). It was found that naive, central memory and regulatory T cell samples averaged about 3.4 million reads. TCRdb's table, derived via immunoSEQ multiplex PCR, lists solely in-frame clones and lacks some. The sample lists approximately 730,000 clones; 13% were seen once. This clone was detected only a few times. The antigen is undetermined. Points from the study as a whole: There was a moderate but significant shortening of TCRB CDR3s in all four CD4+ subsets of Type 1 diabetes patients. Unsettled here was the matter of whether HLA type influences TCRB rearrangement. Compared to healthy donors, patients appeared to have naive, central memory and Treg TCRB repertoires that were more alike.

The sequence derives from a man between 18 and 35 years old with type 1 diabetes. The specimen sequenced was naive CD4+ T cells from blood.

As DNA, the CDR3 is TGCGCCAGCAGCTTGAACCCGAGACAGGGAGGGATTGAAGCTTTCTTT. Translating gives CASSLNPRQGGIEAFF. The chain links TRBV5-1 to TRBJ1-1; 7 nucleotides match TRBD1. From germline, CDR1 is SGHRS and CDR2 YFSETQ. The V and J ends lost 1 base and 7 bases, in that order; junction bases with no gene match: 13. The CDR3 consists of 16 residues.